Listed here are 6 T cell receptor beta chains from one sample, sequenced in a study of blood T cell repertoires in COVID-19. Method: immunoSEQ multiplex PCR; TCRdb's copy keeps in-frame clones and lacks some. Counted here are just over 70,000 clones, about 80% occurring once; the ten biggest clones make up over 15%. The sample taken for sequencing was peripheral blood. The source of these receptors is an older man who had recovered from COVID-19.

V and J are TRBV4-2 and TRBJ2-2, with 10 nucleotides matching TRBD1. CDR1 LGHNA and CDR2 YNFKEQ come from the germline V gene. Trimming removed 0 bases from V and 5 bases from J; junction bases left unmatched: 12. The CDR3 runs to 19 residues. The CDR3 protein is CASSQDQWRGQGRTGELFF. The CDR3 DNA sequence: TGTGCCAGCAGCCAAGATCAATGGCGGGGACAGGGGCGTACCGGGGAGCTGTTTTTT.

The chain has TRBV19 and TRBJ2-7; no clear D gene. CDR1 and CDR2 from the germline V gene are LNHDA and SQIVND (reference sequence). The V gene lost 3 bases and the J gene lost 7 bases, with 13 bases spanning the gap. The CDR3 is made up of 13 amino acids. This CDR3 is CASSINGRSEQYF. The CDR3 coding sequence is TGTGCCAGTAGTATTAATGGTCGGTCAGAGCAGTACTTC.

The chain couples TRBV27 to TRBJ2-5; the match to TRBD1 covers 12 bases. With V trimmed by 6 bases and J by 4 bases, 6 bases remained unmatched. Per the germline V gene, CDR1 is MNHEY and CDR2 is SMNVEV (reference sequence). This CDR3 has 15 residues. In DNA, the CDR3 is TGTGCCAGCAGGAGACAGGGACAGGGGGCAGAGACCCAGTACTTC. Translated: CASRRQGQGAETQYF.

The CDR3, as DNA: TGTGCCAGCAGCTCACAGGGCGGTATGACTGAAGCTTTCTTT. Protein product: CASSSQGGMTEAFF. J is TRBJ1-1 and V is TRBV7-3; D is perhaps TRBD1 (6 bases). The germline CDR1 and CDR2 sequences are SGHTA and FQGTGA. The V end was cut by 4 bases, the J end by 5 bases, with 14 bases between. The length of the CDR3 is 14 residues.

J is TRBJ2-7 and V is TRBV5-8; TRBD1 matches at 8 bases. The ends lost 0 bases at V and 3 bases at J; junction bases unmatched: 11. Germline V CDR1 and CDR2: SGHTS, YDEGEE. This CDR3 has 17 residues. The CDR3: CASSLVGDRKLNYEQYF. CDR3 DNA sequence: TGTGCCAGCAGCTTGGTGGGGGACAGGAAACTTAACTACGAGCAGTACTTC.

The genes are TRBV15 and TRBJ1-5; D gene ambiguous. Trimming took 3 bases from V and 9 from J, leaving 12 bases between them. CDR1 and CDR2 (germline): LNHNV, YYDKDF (reference sequence). The CDR3 extends over 13 amino acids. CDR3: CATSRVGGGPQHF. CDR3 bases: TGTGCCACCAGCAGGGTGGGTGGCGGGCCCCAGCATTTT.